The 17 T cell receptor beta chains in this list originate from one sample, sequenced in a study of T-cell memory formation after mild COVID-19. TCRdb re-derived calls from the 5' RACE reads in MiXCR, one entry per CDR3 protein. Altogether 350,000 to 450,000 distinct CDR3 sequences are present, 24% being singletons, with the ten largest covering about 8.7%. The sample comprised PBMCs or a T cell subset sorted from them (not recorded which). Receptor source: an adult woman who had mild COVID-19 (a few samples of this study predate the infection). Cell type and time point are not known.

This clonotype showed up many times. V usage is TRBV7-2 and J usage is TRBJ2-3, with D unresolved. Trimming left V 1 base short and J 1 base short, with 6 bases between. The CDR3 extends over 14 amino acids. Germline V lookup: CDR1 SGHTA, CDR2 FQGNSA. DNA of the CDR3: TGTGCCAGCAGCTTAGAGGCGGGCACAGATACGCAGTATTTT. The encoded protein is CASSLEAGTDTQYF.

The chain employs TRBV5-1 and TRBJ2-7; 7 positions match TRBD1. Germline CDR1 SGHRS, CDR2 YFSETQ. The CDR3 length is 15 residues. J was trimmed by 0 bases and V by 4 bases; bases with no gene match: 7. CDR3: CASSPGQVYSYEQYF. The CDR3 bases are TGCGCCAGCAGCCCCGGACAGGTATACTCCTACGAGCAGTACTTC.

The J gene is TRBJ1-2, the V gene TRBV5-1; the D gene is possibly TRBD1 (5 bases). Germline V CDR1 and CDR2: SGHRS, YFSETQ. The CDR3 is 12 residues long. The V end lost 2 bases, the J end lost 13 bases, and 15 bases lay between the germline ends. The CDR3: CASSLAGTAGTF. The CDR3 bases are TGCGCCAGCAGCTTAGCCGGGACCGCCGGCACCTTC.

CDR3 loop: CASSPVKGANYEQYF. The DNA for the CDR3 is TGTGCCAGCAGCCCCGTCAAGGGGGCGAACTACGAGCAGTACTTC. This chain connects TRBV7-8 to TRBJ2-7, with 7 bases fitting TRBD1. CDR3 size: 15 residues. Germline CDR1 reads SGHVS; CDR2 reads FQNEAQ. With 5 bases clipped from V and 3 bases from J, the junction kept 10 bases outside the gene matches. The full variable domain, with the rest looked up from reference TRBV7-8 and TRBJ2-7, is GAGVSQSPRYKVAKRGQDVALRCDPISGHVSLFWYQQALGQGPEFLTYFQNEAQLDKSGLPSDRFFAERPEGSVSTLKIQRTQQEDSAVYLCASSPVKGANYEQYFGPGTRLTVT.

The J gene is TRBJ2-4, the V gene TRBV20-1; D is undetermined. The germline V gene has CDR1 DFQATT and CDR2 SNEGSKA (reference sequence). This CDR3 spans 14 amino acids. Deletions cut 5 bases from V and 12 bases from J, with 23 bases between. CDR3 amino acids: CSADRLTGRHNQYF. In nucleotides, the CDR3 is TGCAGTGCTGACCGATTGACCGGTCGACATAATCAGTACTTC.

The CDR3, as DNA: TGCAGTGTCCGCCGGGGTGATCGGGAGACCCAGTACTTC. The encoded protein is CSVRRGDRETQYF. This chain uses TRBV20-1 with TRBJ2-5; the D gene is possibly TRBD2 (5 bases). From germline, CDR1 is DFQATT and CDR2 SNEGSKA (reference sequence). The V and J ends lost 7 bases and 5 bases respectively, with 17 bases between them. The CDR3 totals 13 residues.

CDR3 in DNA: TGTGCCAGTGGGACTAGCGGGAGTTGGGTATCCTACGAGCAGTACTTC. It translates to CASGTSGSWVSYEQYF. This chain joins TRBV6-6 and TRBJ2-7, with 14 positions matching TRBD2. Germline V gives CDR1 MNHNY, CDR2 SVGAGI (reference sequence). CDR3 size: 16 residues. V gave up 9 bases and J gave up 1 base; unmatched junction bases: 8.

The chain links TRBV6-5 to TRBJ2-7, with D possibly TRBD1 on 5 matching bases. Trimming cost V 2 bases and J 0 bases, with 11 bases left between them. This CDR3 is 15 amino acids long. The germline V gene has CDR1 MNHEY and CDR2 SVGAGI. CDR3 nucleotides: TGTGCCAGCAGTTACCTCCCGACAGCCTCCTACGAGCAGTACTTC. Encoded protein: CASSYLPTASYEQYF.

V usage is TRBV5-1 and J usage is TRBJ2-5; D is possibly TRBD1 or TRBD2 (6 bases each). CDR1 and CDR2 (germline): SGHRS, YFSETQ. The V end was cut by 0 bases, the J end by 9 bases, with 21 bases between. There are 16 residues in the CDR3. The CDR3: CASSLVGTGSERAQYF. DNA for the CDR3: TGCGCCAGCAGCTTGGTGGGAACAGGGTCCGAGCGGGCCCAGTACTTC. Complete variable domain (other parts from reference TRBV5-1 and TRBJ2-5): KAGVTQTPRYLIKTRGQQVTLSCSPISGHRSVSWYQQTPGQGLQFLFEYFSETQRNKGNFPGRFSGRQFSNSRSEMNVSTLELGDSALYLCASSLVGTGSERAQYFGPGTRLLVL.

To note about this clonotype: A much bigger clone sits one base away, suggesting this may be a read error. The genes are TRBV7-9 and TRBJ2-2; D call uncertain. The length of the CDR3 is 13 residues. The ends were cut back, 2 bases at V and 5 bases at J, with 6 bases in the middle. In germline, CDR1 is SEHNR, CDR2 FQNEAQ (reference sequence). CDR3 amino acids: CASSLTETGELFF. DNA for the CDR3: TGTGCCAGCAGCTTAACAGAGACCGGGGAGCTGTTTTTT.

The genes are TRBV7-6 and TRBJ1-6, with D uncertain. V lost 1 base and J lost 10, with 11 bases in between. The CDR3 length is 14 residues. Germline V gene lookup returns CDR1 SGHVS and CDR2 FNYEAQ. The CDR3 DNA sequence: TGTGCCAGCAGCTTAGGACAAGCTGGGTCACCCCTCCACTTT. Amino acids: CASSLGQAGSPLHF. Full variable domain (missing parts from reference TRBV7-6 and TRBJ1-6): GAGVSQSPRYKVTKRGQDVALRCDPISGHVSLYWYRQALGQGPEFLTYFNYEAQQDKSGLPNDRFSAERPEGSISTLTIQRTEQRDSAMYRCASSLGQAGSPLHFGNGTRLTVT.

The table lists this clonotype with a few counts. This chain uses TRBV7-9 with TRBJ2-3, with D possibly matching TRBD2 (5 bases). Between the trimmed V and J ends, which lost 3 bases and 1 base, there was a span of 11 bases. The germline V gene encodes CDR1 SEHNR and CDR2 FQNEAQ (reference sequence). The CDR3 sequence is 15 residues long. CDR3 in DNA: TGTGCCAGCAGCTTGGAGGTAGTGGGCACAGATACGCAGTATTTT. It encodes CASSLEVVGTDTQYF.

This clonotype was observed a few times. The genes are TRBV4-3 and TRBJ2-1, with D possibly TRBD2 on 6 matching bases. This CDR3 is built from 16 residues. The V gene lost 1 base and the J gene lost 5 bases, with 15 bases spanning the gap. CDR1 and CDR2 (germline): LGHNA, YSLEER. In DNA form, the CDR3 reads TGCGCCAGCAGCCAAGGAGAGGGAGGATGGAACAATGAGCAGTTCTTC. It specifies CASSQGEGGWNNEQFF.

The V and J genes are TRBV7-2 and TRBJ1-4, with D perhaps matching TRBD1 (5 bases). V lost 5 bases and J lost 1, with 8 bases in between. CDR1 and CDR2 from the germline V gene are SGHTA and FQGNSA. The CDR3 covers 14 residues. For the CDR3, the DNA is TGTGCCAGCAGCCGGGGGGGAACTAATGAAAAACTGTTTTTT. Residues: CASSRGGTNEKLFF. The full variable domain, completed using reference TRBV7-2 and TRBJ1-4, is GAGVSQSPSNKVTEKGKDVELRCDPISGHTALYWYRQSLGQGLEFLIYFQGNSAPDKSGLPSDRFSAERTGGSVSTLTIQRTQQEDSAVYLCASSRGGTNEKLFFGSGTQLSVL.

This clonotype showed up just a few times. The V call is TRBV7-8, the J call TRBJ2-1; D not resolved. From germline, CDR1 is SGHVS and CDR2 FQNEAQ. With 2 bases removed from V and 5 bases from J, the gap between germline ends came to 16 bases. The CDR3 consists of 16 residues. The CDR3 loop is CASSLIRSAGNNEQFF. DNA for the CDR3: TGTGCCAGCAGCTTAATTCGTTCGGCCGGAAACAATGAGCAGTTCTTC.

The table lists this clonotype with a few counts. This rearrangement joins TRBV6-2 or TRBV6-3 to TRBJ2-1; 7 bases fit TRBD2. The CDR3 spans 15 residues. With V trimmed by 6 bases and J by 5 bases, 10 bases remained unmatched. The germline CDR1 and CDR2 sequences are MNHEY and SVGEGT. The CDR3 sequence is CASRTGGSRDNEQFF. The DNA of the CDR3 is TGTGCCAGCAGGACTGGCGGGAGTAGGGACAATGAGCAGTTCTTC.

This clonotype was counted between two and nine times. This chain links TRBV30 with TRBJ2-3, with 8 bases aligning to TRBD1. This CDR3 contains 15 residues. V dropped 4 bases and J dropped 2; count of bases not matched to a gene: 8. Germline V gene lookup returns CDR1 GTSNPN and CDR2 SVGIG (reference sequence). The DNA for the CDR3 is TGTGCCTGGAACATGGACAGGGCGGCCACAGATACGCAGTATTTT. This translates into CAWNMDRAATDTQYF. Drawing the rest from reference TRBV30 and TRBJ2-3, the complete variable domain is SQTIHQWPATLVQPVGSPLSLECTVEGTSNPNLYWYRQAAGRGLQLLFYSVGIGQISSEVPQNLSASRPQDRQFILSSKKLLLSDSGFYLCAWNMDRAATDTQYFGPGTRLTVL.